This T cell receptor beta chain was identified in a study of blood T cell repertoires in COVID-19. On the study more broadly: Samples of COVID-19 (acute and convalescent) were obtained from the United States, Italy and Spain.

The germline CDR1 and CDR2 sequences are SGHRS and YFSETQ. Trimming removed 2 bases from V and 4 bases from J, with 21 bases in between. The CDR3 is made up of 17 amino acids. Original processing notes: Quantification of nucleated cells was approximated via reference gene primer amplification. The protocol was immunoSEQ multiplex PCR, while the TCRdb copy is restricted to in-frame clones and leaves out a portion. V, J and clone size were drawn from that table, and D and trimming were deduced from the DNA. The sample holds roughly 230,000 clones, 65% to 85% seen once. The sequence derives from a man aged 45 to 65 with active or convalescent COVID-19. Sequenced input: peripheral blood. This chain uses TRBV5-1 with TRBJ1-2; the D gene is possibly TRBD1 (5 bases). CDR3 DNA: TGCGCCAGCAGCTTCGACATCCAGGGAATGGGGGGCTATGGCTACACCTTC. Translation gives CASSFDIQGMGGYGYTF.